The next 15 T cell receptor beta chains were all read from a single sample in a study of cytomegalovirus exposure and HLA in healthy donors. PCR was performed using 60 Vbeta and 13 Jbeta primers. Method: immunoSEQ multiplex PCR; TCRdb's copy keeps in-frame clones and lacks some. The sample shows some 140,000 clones, around 80% of them seen only once. The sample taken for sequencing was PBMCs. The source of these receptors is a female donor in good health and CMV-seropositive.

The V and J genes are TRBV6-4 and TRBJ2-6; perhaps TRBD2 as D (6 bases). Germline values: CDR1 MRHNA, CDR2 SNTAGT. V gave up 0 bases and J gave up 0 bases, with 9 bases separating them. CDR3 size: 17 residues. CDR3 amino acids: CASSDSGGSSGANVLTF. For the CDR3, the DNA is TGTGCCAGCAGTGACTCGGGGGGTTCCTCTGGGGCCAACGTCCTGACTTTC.

This clone was seen just once. The chain joins TRBV11-2 to TRBJ1-5, with unresolved D. The CDR3 is 12 amino acids. Germline values: CDR1 SGHAT, CDR2 FQNNGV. V was shortened by 1 base and J by 6 bases, with 4 bases between the two germline ends. The CDR3, as DNA: TGTGCCAGCAGCTTAGCAGGTCAGCCCCAGCATTTT. Translated, it gives CASSLAGQPQHF.

The V and J genes are TRBV30 and TRBJ1-4; D might be TRBD1 (5 bases). The V gene's germline CDR1 is GTSNPN and CDR2 SVGIG (reference sequence). This CDR3 contains 12 residues. V was shortened by 2 bases and J by 4 bases, with 5 bases between the two germline ends. The CDR3 sequence is CAWSQGNEKLFF. The CDR3 bases are TGTGCCTGGAGTCAGGGTAATGAAAAACTGTTTTTT.

The chain employs TRBV29-1 and TRBJ2-5, with 7 bases identical to TRBD2. This CDR3 has 14 residues. The V and J ends lost 3 bases and 4 bases, in that order; junction bases with no gene match: 8. Germline V gives CDR1 SQVTM, CDR2 ANQGSEA. The CDR3 coding sequence is TGCAGCGTTGAGGGCGGGGGAAGGGTAGAGACCCAGTACTTC. Its protein product is CSVEGGGRVETQYF.

The chain recombines TRBV14 with TRBJ1-6; D not certain. Germline V CDR1 and CDR2: SGHDN, FVKESK. Trimming took off 0 bases at V and 7 bases at J, with 10 bases between the two ends. The CDR3 is 15 amino acids. The CDR3, as DNA: TGTGCCAGCAGCCAAGACCTCACAGTGAATTCACCCCTCCACTTT. The encoded protein is CASSQDLTVNSPLHF.

The V call is TRBV7-8, the J call TRBJ2-2; possibly TRBD2 for D (6 bases). The V end was cut by 5 bases, the J end by 3 bases, with 13 bases between. This CDR3 is 15 amino acids long. The germline V gene has CDR1 SGHVS and CDR2 FQNEAQ. CDR3 nucleotide sequence: TGTGCCAGCAGCCCCCGGCGGGAATACACCGGGGAGCTGTTTTTT. Translating gives CASSPRREYTGELFF.

This clone was seen just once. This rearrangement joins TRBV7-2 to TRBJ2-3; TRBD2 matches at 14 bases. Germline assignment: CDR1 SGHTA and CDR2 FQGNSA. The V gene end was trimmed by 5 bases and the J gene end by 1 base; junction bases not matched to a gene: 5. This CDR3 spans 17 amino acids. CDR3 protein: CASSAGLAGVGTDTQYF. CDR3 coding DNA: TGTGCCAGCAGCGCGGGACTAGCGGGAGTAGGCACAGATACGCAGTATTTT.

The chain is built from TRBV4-1 and TRBJ2-3; D unclear. V was trimmed by 4 bases and J by 6 bases, leaving 11 bases between them. CDR3 length: 13 residues. Germline V gives CDR1 MGHRA, CDR2 YSYEKL. The CDR3 coding sequence is TGCGCCAGCAGCCCCCTTTATCCGGATACGCAGTATTTT. Its protein product is CASSPLYPDTQYF.

The gene calls are TRBV2 and TRBJ2-2; the match to TRBD2 covers 7 bases. Germline CDR1 is SNHLY and CDR2 is FYNNEI. The CDR3 is 15 amino acids. V lost 7 bases and J lost 3; bases outside the gene matches: 8. CDR3 protein: CASTGGSVYTGELFF. CDR3 DNA sequence: TGTGCCAGCACGGGGGGAAGCGTGTACACCGGGGAGCTGTTTTTT.

This chain uses TRBV7-6 with TRBJ2-7; D might be TRBD1 (6 bases). The CDR3 is 14 residues long. The germline CDR1 and CDR2 sequences are SGHVS and FNYEAQ. V shed 3 bases and J shed 2 bases, with 11 bases lying between them. CDR3 sequence reads: CASSFNRDTYEQYF. CDR3 DNA: TGTGCCAGCAGCTTTAACAGGGATACCTACGAGCAGTACTTC. Combining the CDR3 with reference TRBV7-6 and TRBJ2-7 gives the whole variable domain GAGVSQSPRYKVTKRGQDVALRCDPISGHVSLYWYRQALGQGPEFLTYFNYEAQQDKSGLPNDRFSAERPEGSISTLTIQRTEQRDSAMYRCASSFNRDTYEQYFGPGTRLTVT.

This sequence joins TRBV5-5 and TRBJ2-7; 7 bases map to TRBD1. With V trimmed by 4 bases and J by 5 bases, 12 bases remained unmatched. CDR1 SGHKS and CDR2 YYEKEE come from the germline V gene (reference sequence). CDR3 size: 15 residues. The CDR3: CASSPRWDSTHEQYF. CDR3 sequence (DNA): TGTGCCAGCAGCCCACGATGGGACAGTACCCACGAGCAGTACTTC.

This clone appeared many times. CDR3 amino acids: CASSLVGTYEQYF. The CDR3 nucleotides read TGCGCCAGCAGCTTGGTTGGCACGTACGAGCAGTACTTC. The chain uses TRBV5-1 and TRBJ2-7; no reliable D call. The CDR3 contains 13 residues. The germline V gene has CDR1 SGHRS and CDR2 YFSETQ. V was shortened by 0 bases and J by 4 bases, with 8 bases between the two germline ends.

The gene calls are TRBV7-9 and TRBJ2-6; maybe TRBD1 (6 bases). The germline V and J ends were trimmed by 7 bases and 0 bases, with 10 bases remaining between them. Per the germline V gene, CDR1 is SEHNR and CDR2 is FQNEAQ (reference sequence). This CDR3 has 15 residues. The CDR3 DNA follows: TGTGCCAGCACCTCAGGGGACTCTGGGGCCAACGTCCTGACTTTC. Translated: CASTSGDSGANVLTF.

This clone turned up a few times. This chain links TRBV5-5 with TRBJ2-1; possibly TRBD2 for D (6 bases). Germline lookup yields CDR1 SGHKS and CDR2 YYEKEE (reference sequence). The V end lost 4 bases, the J end lost 0 bases, and 14 bases lay between the germline ends. CDR3 length: 16 amino acids. The chain's CDR3 is CASSPGLPSSYNEQFF. The CDR3, as DNA: TGTGCCAGCAGCCCGGGACTTCCGAGCTCCTACAATGAGCAGTTCTTC. The whole variable domain, filled in from reference TRBV5-5 and TRBJ2-1, reads DAGVTQSPTHLIKTRGQQVTLRCSPISGHKSVSWYQQVLGQGPQFIFQYYEKEERGRGNFPDRFSARQFPNYSSELNVNALLLGDSALYLCASSPGLPSSYNEQFFGPGTRLTVL.

This sequence joins TRBV5-4 and TRBJ2-3; 7 bases align to TRBD1. This CDR3 region has 15 residues. The V gene end was trimmed by 2 bases and the J gene end by 4 bases; junction bases not matched to a gene: 7. Germline V gene data show CDR1 as SGHNT and CDR2 as YYREEE (reference sequence). CDR3 loop: CASSLGGRRADTQYF. The CDR3, as DNA: TGTGCCAGCAGCTTAGGGGGCCGCCGAGCAGATACGCAGTATTTT.